The next 15 T cell receptor beta chains were all read from a single sample in a study of T cell responses to AZD1222 COVID-19 vaccine. Produced via immunoSEQ multiplex PCR; TCRdb's table is partial and in-frame only. The sample contains roughly 130,000 clones, roughly 88% of which appear only once. The sample was peripheral blood, taken on day 0 of AZD1222 vaccination. These receptor sequences come from an adult in good health.

This chain connects TRBV5-1 to TRBJ2-3; 11 bases match TRBD2. With V trimmed by 4 bases and J by 0 bases, 10 bases remained unmatched. Per the germline V gene, CDR1 is SGHRS and CDR2 is YFSETQ. The CDR3 has 18 amino acids. CDR3 coding DNA: TGCGCCAGCAGCCACCGCCTAGCGGGGGGCACTAGCACAGATACGCAGTATTTT. It specifies CASSHRLAGGTSTDTQYF.

The V gene is TRBV5-1, the J gene TRBJ2-1; a weak D match, TRBD1 (5 bases). The CDR3 contains 12 residues. CDR1 is SGHRS and CDR2 is YFSETQ in the germline V gene. V was cut by 4 bases and J by 12 bases, with 14 bases left in between. The CDR3 sequence is CASSPGKDTQFF. The CDR3, as DNA: TGCGCCAGCAGCCCGGGCAAGGACACGCAGTTCTTC.

In this sample, this clone turned up once. The chain has TRBV2 and TRBJ2-1; 15 bases line up with TRBD2. Germline CDR1 SNHLY, CDR2 FYNNEI. Germline trimming cut 8 bases from V and 7 bases from J; bases unmatched to any gene: 3. This CDR3 region has 14 residues. The CDR3 DNA reads as TGTGCCAGCCCGGGACTAGCGGGAGGAAATGAGCAGTTCTTC. This translates into CASPGLAGGNEQFF.

V usage is TRBV2 and J usage is TRBJ2-7; 10 bases agree with TRBD1. Germline-derived CDR1 and CDR2 are SNHLY and FYNNEI. J gave up 3 bases and V 8 bases, and 10 bases lay outside the gene matches. CDR3 length: 15 residues. CDR3 sequence: CASGERTGGNYEQYF. The CDR3 nucleotides read TGTGCCAGCGGAGAAAGGACAGGGGGTAACTACGAGCAGTACTTC.

The chain is built from TRBV12-3 or TRBV12-4 and TRBJ1-1; a weak D match, TRBD1 (6 bases). The CDR3 length is 13 residues. Trimming shortened V by 5 bases and J by 5 bases, and 12 bases separated the two germline ends. The CDR3 is CASSLRGRTEAFF. The DNA for the CDR3 is TGTGCCAGCAGTCTCAGGGGACGGACTGAAGCTTTCTTT.

This sequence joins TRBV25-1 and TRBJ1-2; the match to TRBD1 covers 8 bases. This CDR3 comprises 17 residues. Trimming at V came to 3 bases and at J to 4 bases, leaving 13 bases not matched to a gene. CDR1 and CDR2 from the germline V gene are MGHDK and SYGVNS. CDR3 in amino acids: CASSEGGTGGSRYGYTF. CDR3 bases: TGTGCCAGCAGTGAGGGGGGAACAGGGGGTTCCCGCTATGGCTACACCTTC.

V gene TRBV7-9 combines with J gene TRBJ2-7, with 7 bases lining up with TRBD1. The V and J ends lost 8 bases and 0 bases, in that order; junction bases with no gene match: 4. This CDR3 region has 13 residues. Germline CDR1 is SEHNR and CDR2 is FQNEAQ (reference sequence). DNA of the CDR3: TGTGCCAGCTATGACAGGGCCTCCTACGAGCAGTACTTC. It translates to CASYDRASYEQYF.

This chain connects TRBV3-1 (or the pseudogene TRBV3-2) to TRBJ2-2; no clear D. Germline V gene data show CDR1 as LGHDT and CDR2 as YNNKEL (reference sequence). Trimming removed 4 bases at V and 4 bases at J, with 7 bases between. The CDR3 is 13 amino acids. CDR3 bases: TGTGCCAGCAGCCGACTGACCACCGGGGAGCTGTTTTTT. It codes for CASSRLTTGELFF.

CDR3 loop: CASSPAGVTRTEAFF. CDR3 DNA: TGCGCCAGCAGCCCAGCCGGGGTAACGAGGACTGAAGCTTTCTTT. The V gene is TRBV4-1, the J gene TRBJ1-1; D not resolved. The V gene's germline CDR1 is MGHRA and CDR2 YSYEKL. The CDR3 loop spans 15 amino acids. Trimming took 4 bases from V and 5 from J, leaving 17 bases between them.

The chain carries TRBV19 and TRBJ2-3; 9 bases match TRBD1. The length of the CDR3 is 14 residues. The germline V gene encodes CDR1 LNHDA and CDR2 SQIVND (reference sequence). After removal of 5 bases from V and 6 bases from J, the junction contained 6 bases not matched to a gene. The CDR3 spells CASSGTGPPDTQYF. CDR3 DNA sequence: TGTGCCAGTAGTGGGACAGGGCCCCCCGATACGCAGTATTTT.

This chain connects TRBV7-8 to TRBJ1-2; 7 nucleotides agree with TRBD1. The CDR3 length is 14 residues. In germline, CDR1 is SGHVS, CDR2 FQNEAQ. J lost 12 bases, V lost 4 bases, and 14 bases had no gene match. The CDR3: CASSSQPGQARDTF. The CDR3 nucleotides are TGTGCCAGCAGCTCACAGCCCGGACAGGCCCGCGACACCTTC. The variable domain in full, with the rest retrieved from reference TRBV7-8 and TRBJ1-2, is GAGVSQSPRYKVAKRGQDVALRCDPISGHVSLFWYQQALGQGPEFLTYFQNEAQLDKSGLPSDRFFAERPEGSVSTLKIQRTQQEDSAVYLCASSSQPGQARDTFGSGTRLTVV.

The chain combines TRBV7-3 with TRBJ2-2; 10 bases map to TRBD1. The CDR3 is 14 residues long. After removal of 6 bases from V and 7 bases from J, the junction contained 5 bases not matched to a gene. In germline, CDR1 is SGHTA, CDR2 FQGTGA. CDR3 residues: CASRSTGGIGELFF. CDR3 nucleotide sequence: TGTGCCAGCAGGTCGACAGGGGGCATCGGGGAGCTGTTTTTT.

This rearrangement joins TRBV7-9 to TRBJ1-2, with TRBD1 matching over 7 bases. With V trimmed by 3 bases and J by 6 bases, 4 bases remained unmatched. The CDR3 is made up of 13 amino acids. Germline values: CDR1 SEHNR, CDR2 FQNEAQ (reference sequence). The CDR3 coding sequence is TGTGCCAGCAGCTTTCGACAGGGAAATGGCTACACCTTC. The encoded protein is CASSFRQGNGYTF.

The V call is TRBV6-4, the J call TRBJ2-5, with 14 nucleotides matching TRBD2. The CDR3 spans 18 residues. Per germline, CDR1 MRHNA and CDR2 SNTAGT. The ends lost 2 bases at V and 4 bases at J; junction bases unmatched: 9. The CDR3 sequence is CASSDPRRLAGGAETQYF. As DNA, the CDR3 is TGTGCCAGCAGTGACCCCCGCCGACTAGCGGGAGGGGCAGAGACCCAGTACTTC.

The chain has TRBV19 and TRBJ2-3, with D possibly matching TRBD1 (6 bases). From germline, CDR1 is LNHDA and CDR2 SQIVND (reference sequence). Between the trimmed V and J ends, which lost 10 bases and 2 bases, there was a span of 22 bases. There are 16 residues in the CDR3. The CDR3 sequence is CATSLPGQRFTDTQYF. CDR3 in DNA: TGTGCCACTTCCCTCCCGGGACAACGTTTCACAGATACGCAGTATTTT.